This T cell receptor beta chain was captured in a study of T cell repertoires in cytomegalovirus infection. At the level of the study: Public TCR beta signatures marked donors with CMV infection and the matching HLA.

The CDR3 loop spans 13 amino acids. The V end lost 7 bases, the J end lost 4 bases, and 13 bases lay between the germline ends. To note about this clonotype: Its antigen is unidentified.

Broader study findings: HLA-C-restricted CMV-specific TCR beta clonotypes were dominant in the ex vivo response. Identification of carriers of CMV plus the relevant HLA was achieved through cumulative public TCR beta family frequency.

TCRdb passed the reads through MiXCR, listing each CDR3 protein once. The sample includes some 800,000 distinct CDR3 sequences, 25% to 35% of them seen just once. The sequence came from a human donor in good health (CMV status not recorded). Some clones in this sample may be carry-over from other donors' samples. The sequences come from cultured CD8+ T cells from PBMCs, collected from culture after CMV antigen stimulation. V gene TRBV12-3 or TRBV12-4 combines with J gene TRBJ1-2, with D uncertain. CDR3 coding DNA: TGTGCCAGCACCCCGGGCAGCCGCTATGGCTACACCTTC. This codes for CASTPGSRYGYTF.